This T cell receptor (beta chain) originates from a study of shared clonotypes between healthy human individuals. Produced via immunoSEQ multiplex PCR; TCRdb's table is partial and in-frame only. The sample contains about 2.4 million clones, roughly 93% of which appear only once. V was clipped by 6 bases and J by 13 bases, with 24 bases between them. The CDR3 consists of 13 residues. Germline values: CDR1 SQVTM, CDR2 ANQGSEA. Material for sequencing was naive CD4+ T cells from PBMCs. Subset given: CD45RA+ positively selected. The V call is TRBV29-1, the J call TRBJ1-1; D may be TRBD1 (5 bases). The TCR originated in a man aged 18 to 29 in good health. Some clones in this sample may be carry-over from other donors' samples. The CDR3 loop is CSVLTGGAGLGFF. For the CDR3, the DNA is TGCAGCGTATTAACAGGAGGCGCCGGTTTGGGTTTCTTT.